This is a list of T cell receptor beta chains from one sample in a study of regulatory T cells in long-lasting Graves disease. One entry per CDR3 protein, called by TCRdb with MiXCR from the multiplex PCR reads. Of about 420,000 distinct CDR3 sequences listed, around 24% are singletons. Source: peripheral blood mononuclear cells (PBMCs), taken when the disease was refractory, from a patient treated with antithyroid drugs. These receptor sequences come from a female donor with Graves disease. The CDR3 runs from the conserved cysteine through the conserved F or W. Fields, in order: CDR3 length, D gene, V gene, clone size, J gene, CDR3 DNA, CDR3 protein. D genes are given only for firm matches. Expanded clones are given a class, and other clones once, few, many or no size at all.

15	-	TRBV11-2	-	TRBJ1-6	TGTGCCAGCAGCTTAGGTCCGGGAAAAAATTCACCCCTCCACTTT	CASSLGPGKNSPLHF
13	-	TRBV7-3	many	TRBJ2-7	TGTGCCAGCAGCCTATACAATGGGTACGAGCAGTACTTC	CASSLYNGYEQYF
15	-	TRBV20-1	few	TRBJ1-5	TGCAGTGCTAGAGATCAAGGAGGGGCGAATCAGCCCCAGCATTTT	CSARDQGGANQPQHF
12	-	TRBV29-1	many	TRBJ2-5	TGCAGCGTTGACTTCCAGGCAGAGACCCAGTACTTC	CSVDFQAETQYF
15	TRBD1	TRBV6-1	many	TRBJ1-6	TGTGCCAGCGGTCTAGGCACAGGGGGGAATTCACCCCTCCACTTT	CASGLGTGGNSPLHF
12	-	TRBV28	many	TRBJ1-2	TGTGCCACCCGCAGGGAGATCTATGGCTACACCTTC	CATRREIYGYTF
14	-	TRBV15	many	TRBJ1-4	TGTGCCACCAGCAGAGTTCTGGTGAATGAAAAACTGTTTTTT	CATSRVLVNEKLFF
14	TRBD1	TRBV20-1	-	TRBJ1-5	TGCAGTGCCTCGGACAGGGTTAGCAATCAGCCCCAGCATTTT	CSASDRVSNQPQHF
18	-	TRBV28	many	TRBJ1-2	TGTGCCAGCAGTTTACGAGGCCTGCAGTGGGGTTGGGGGTATGGCTACACCTTC	CASSLRGLQWGWGYGYTF
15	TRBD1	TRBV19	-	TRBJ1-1	TGTGCCAGTAGTCCCAGGACAGGGGGCTACACTGAAGCTTTCTTT	CASSPRTGGYTEAFF
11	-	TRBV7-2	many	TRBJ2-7	TGTGCCAGCAGCTTAGGGAGGGAGCAGTACTTC	CASSLGREQYF
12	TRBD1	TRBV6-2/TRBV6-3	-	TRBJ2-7	TGTGCCAGCGGAGGGACAGGCCCCGAGCAGTACTTC	CASGGTGPEQYF
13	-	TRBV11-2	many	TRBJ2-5	TGTGCCAGCAGCTTAAGACAGCAAGAGACCCAGTACTTC	CASSLRQQETQYF
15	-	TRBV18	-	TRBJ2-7	TGTGCCAGCTCACCGGGGACCAGACTACGCGACCCACAGTACTTC	CASSPGTRLRDPQYF
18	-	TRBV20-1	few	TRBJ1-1	TGCAGTGCTAGGATCGGGTCCCCACACCTTACTTTGAACACTGAAGCTTTCTTT	CSARIGSPHLTLNTEAFF
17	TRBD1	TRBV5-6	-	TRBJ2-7	TGTGCCAGCAGCCCCCACCCTTTAGTAGAGGGGGCGGACGAGCAGTACTTC	CASSPHPLVEGADEQYF
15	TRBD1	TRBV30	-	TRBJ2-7	TGTGCCTGGAATGAAGGGACAGGGGGCGAATACGAGCAGTACTTC	CAWNEGTGGEYEQYF
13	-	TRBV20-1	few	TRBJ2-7	TGCAGTGCTAGAACTGGGACCCCATACGAGCAGTACTTC	CSARTGTPYEQYF
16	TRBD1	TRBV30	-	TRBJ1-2	TGTGCCTGGGGGAAGACAGGGGCGCAACTTAACTATGGCTACACCTTC	CAWGKTGAQLNYGYTF
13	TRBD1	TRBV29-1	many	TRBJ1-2	TGCAGCGTTGGGGCAGGGGGCGACTATGGCTACACCTTC	CSVGAGGDYGYTF
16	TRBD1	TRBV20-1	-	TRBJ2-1	TGCAGTGCTAGAAGGGTAACAGGGGGTTCCTACAATGAGCAGTTCTTC	CSARRVTGGSYNEQFF
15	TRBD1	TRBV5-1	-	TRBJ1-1	TGCGCCAGCAGCCCACAGGGGTACATGAACACTGAAGCTTTCTTT	CASSPQGYMNTEAFF
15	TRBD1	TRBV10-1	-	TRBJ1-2	TGCGCCAGCAGTGAAGGGACAGGGGGAGAGTATGGCTACACCTTC	CASSEGTGGEYGYTF
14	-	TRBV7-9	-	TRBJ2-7	TGTGCCAACAGCCTCACAGGAGACCCCTACGAGCAGTACTTC	CANSLTGDPYEQYF
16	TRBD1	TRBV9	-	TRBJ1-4	TGTGCCAGCAGCGTAGCTGCAGGACAGGGGAATGAAAAACTGTTTTTT	CASSVAAGQGNEKLFF
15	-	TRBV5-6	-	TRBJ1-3	TGTGCCAGCAGCTTGGCCACGGGGTCTGGAAACACCATATATTTT	CASSLATGSGNTIYF
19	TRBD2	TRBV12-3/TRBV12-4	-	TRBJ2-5	TGTGCCAGCAGAGTGAGTGGACAGCATCTAGCGGGAGGCCTGGAGACCCAGTACTTC	CASRVSGQHLAGGLETQYF
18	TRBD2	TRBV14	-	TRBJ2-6	TGTGCCAGCAGTCCCCGAACTAGCGCCTTCTCTGGGGCCAACGTCCTGACTTTC	CASSPRTSAFSGANVLTF
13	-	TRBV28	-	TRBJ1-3	TGTGCCAGCACTGCGGGGGTTGGAAACACCATATATTTT	CASTAGVGNTIYF
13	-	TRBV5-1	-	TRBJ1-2	TGCGCCAGCAGCTTGGAGTCAGGTCACGGCTACACCTTC	CASSLESGHGYTF
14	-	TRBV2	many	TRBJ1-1	TGTGCCAGCAGTGAAGTTTACCCAAACACTGAAGCTTTCTTT	CASSEVYPNTEAFF
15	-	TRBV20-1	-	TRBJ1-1	TGCAGTGCATCAATGTTGTTGGGGATGAACACTGAAGCTTTCTTT	CSASMLLGMNTEAFF
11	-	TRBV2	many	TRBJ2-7	TGTGCCAGCAGTGAATGGAACGAGCAGTACTTC	CASSEWNEQYF
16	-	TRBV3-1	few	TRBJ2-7	TGCGCCAGCAGCCAAGATCCCGGCGTAACCTCCTACGAGCAGTACTTC	CASSQDPGVTSYEQYF
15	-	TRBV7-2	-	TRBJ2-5	TGTGCCAGCAGCTTAGAGGCGGGAAGCCAAGAGACCCAGTACTTC	CASSLEAGSQETQYF
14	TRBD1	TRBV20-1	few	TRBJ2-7	TGCAGTGCTGACTCCCGGGACAGCTCCTACGAGCAGTACTTC	CSADSRDSSYEQYF
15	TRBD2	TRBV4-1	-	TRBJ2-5	TGCGCCAGCAGCCAAGAAACTAGCGGGGACCGGACCCAGTACTTC	CASSQETSGDRTQYF
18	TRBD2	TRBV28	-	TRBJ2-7	TGTGCCAGCAGTCCCCAGGGAGGGGCGATCGCCCAAACCTACGAGCAGTACTTC	CASSPQGGAIAQTYEQYF
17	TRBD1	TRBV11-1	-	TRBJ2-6	TGTGCCAGCAGCCCACGGGACAGCCGCTCTGGGGCCAACATCCTGACTTTC	CASSPRDSRSGANILTF
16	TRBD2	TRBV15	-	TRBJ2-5	TGTGCCACCAGCAGAGATAGGGCGGGAGGGCAAGAGACCCAGTACTTC	CATSRDRAGGQETQYF
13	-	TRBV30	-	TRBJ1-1	TGTGCCTGGACCGTGGGGCTGAACACTGAAGCTTTCTTT	CAWTVGLNTEAFF
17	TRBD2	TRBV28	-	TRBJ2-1	TGTGCCAGCAGTTTAGGTGCCGGGACTAGCGGGAGTAATGAGCAGTTCTTC	CASSLGAGTSGSNEQFF
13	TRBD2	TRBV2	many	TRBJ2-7	TGTGCCAGCAGTGATAGCGGGAACTACGAGCAGTACTTC	CASSDSGNYEQYF
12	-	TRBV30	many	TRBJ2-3	TGTGCCTGGAGTGTAATGGGCGATACGCAGTATTTT	CAWSVMGDTQYF
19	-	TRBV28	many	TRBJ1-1	TGTGCCAGCAGTTCTGCGGATCTAAAACCTCCAGGTATGAACACTGAAGCTTTCTTC	CASSSADLKPPGMNTEAFF
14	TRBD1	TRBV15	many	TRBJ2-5	TGTGCCACCAGCAGAGCGACAGGGGTCGAGACCCAGTACTTC	CATSRATGVETQYF
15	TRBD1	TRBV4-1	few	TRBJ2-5	TGCGCCAGCAGCCAGATACGGACAGGACAAGAGACCCAGTACTTC	CASSQIRTGQETQYF
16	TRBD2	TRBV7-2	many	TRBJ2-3	TGTGCCAGCAAGATAGGACTAGCGACTAGCACAGATACGCAGTATTTT	CASKIGLATSTDTQYF
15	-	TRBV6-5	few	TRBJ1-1	TGTGCCAGCAGTTACTCGACAGGTCGGGACACTGAAGCTTTCTTT	CASSYSTGRDTEAFF
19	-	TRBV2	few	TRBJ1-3	TGTGCCAGCAGCTTTAGGCAGACAGAGGACGGCAGCTCTGGAAACACCATATATTTT	CASSFRQTEDGSSGNTIYF
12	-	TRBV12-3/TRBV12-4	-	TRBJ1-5	TGTGCCAGCAGTTCTAAAGGTCCGGCCCAGCATTTT	CASSSKGPAQHF